There are a few counts of the clone carrying this T cell receptor beta chain. Germline CDR1 SGHTA, CDR2 FQGNSA. The CDR3 sequence is 16 residues long. The junction had 13 bases not matched to a gene; V was cut back by 5 bases and J by 6 bases. This sample stems from a study of blood T cell repertoires in COVID-19. Produced via immunoSEQ multiplex PCR; TCRdb's table is partial and in-frame only. This table has over 250,000 clones, around nine tenths appearing once. This receptor was taken from a woman aged 60-75 years in a cohort exposed to, infected with or recovered from COVID-19 (not recorded which). The chain uses TRBV7-2 and TRBJ2-1, with TRBD2 identical over 7 bases. Sequenced material: PBMCs or T cells enriched from blood (not recorded which). The CDR3 sequence: CASSESTSVYFNEQFF. The CDR3 region has the DNA TGTGCCAGCAGCGAGTCAACTAGCGTATATTTCAATGAGCAGTTCTTC.